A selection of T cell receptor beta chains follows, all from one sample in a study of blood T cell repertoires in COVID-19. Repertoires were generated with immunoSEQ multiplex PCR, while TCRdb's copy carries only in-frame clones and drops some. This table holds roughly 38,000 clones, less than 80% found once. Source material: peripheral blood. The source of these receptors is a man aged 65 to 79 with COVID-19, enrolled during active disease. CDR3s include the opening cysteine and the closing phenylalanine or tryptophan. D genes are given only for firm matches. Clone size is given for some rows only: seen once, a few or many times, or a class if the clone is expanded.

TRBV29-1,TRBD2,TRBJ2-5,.,CSVEDTRTSAETQYF,TGCAGCGTTGAAGATACAAGGACTAGCGCAGAGACCCAGTACTTC
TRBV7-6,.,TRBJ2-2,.,CASSPQARVTGELFF,TGTGCCAGCAGCCCACAAGCCAGGGTCACCGGGGAGCTGTTTTTT
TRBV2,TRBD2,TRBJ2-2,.,CASGLAGFLTGELFF,TGTGCCAGCGGGCTAGCGGGGTTTTTAACCGGGGAGCTGTTTTTT
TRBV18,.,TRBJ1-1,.,CASSSGGPNTEAFF,TGTGCCAGTTCCTCAGGAGGGCCGAACACTGAAGCTTTCTTT
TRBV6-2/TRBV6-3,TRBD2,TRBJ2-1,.,CASSYWLAGVEQFF,TGTGCCAGCAGTTACTGGCTAGCGGGAGTAGAGCAGTTCTTC
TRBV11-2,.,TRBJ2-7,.,CASSLVSSVGVEQYF,TGTGCCAGCAGCTTAGTCTCTAGCGTCGGGGTCGAGCAGTACTTC
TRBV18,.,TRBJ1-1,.,CASSPMTGGTEAFF,TGTGCCAGCTCACCGATGACGGGAGGCACTGAAGCTTTCTTT
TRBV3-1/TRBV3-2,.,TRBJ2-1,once,CASSRRVNLNEQFF,TGTGCCAGCAGTCGTCGGGTCAACCTTAATGAGCAGTTCTTC
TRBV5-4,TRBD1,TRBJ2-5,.,CASSLDRDRDETQYF,TGTGCCAGCAGCTTGGACCGGGACAGGGATGAGACCCAGTACTTC
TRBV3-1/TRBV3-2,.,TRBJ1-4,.,CASSQRATNEKLFF,TGTGCCAGCAGCCAACGGGCAACTAATGAAAAACTGTTTTTT
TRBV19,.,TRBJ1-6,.,CASSISGSSYNSPLHF,TGTGCCAGTAGTATCAGCGGGAGCTCCTATAATTCACCCCTCCACTTT
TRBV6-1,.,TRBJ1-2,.,CASSEQFYGYTF,TGTGCCAGCAGTGAACAATTCTATGGCTACACCTTC
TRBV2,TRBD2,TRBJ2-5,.,CASRLAGLETQYF,TGTGCCAGCAGACTAGCGGGGCTGGAGACCCAGTACTTC
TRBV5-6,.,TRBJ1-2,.,CASSPGTGPYGYTF,TGTGCCAGCAGCCCTGGAACAGGGCCCTATGGCTACACCTTC
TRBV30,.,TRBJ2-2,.,CAWSKGIGELFF,TGTGCCTGGAGTAAGGGGATCGGGGAGCTGTTTTTT
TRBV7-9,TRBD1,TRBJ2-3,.,CASSRGTGYTDTQYF,TGTGCCAGCAGCCGGGGGACAGGGTACACAGATACGCAGTATTTT
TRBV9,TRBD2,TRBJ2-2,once,CASSEGTSGTRTGELFF,TGTGCCAGCAGCGAGGGGACTAGCGGGACCCGCACCGGGGAGCTGTTTTTT
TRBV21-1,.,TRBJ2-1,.,CASSTQTSGHTTYNEQFF,TGTGCCAGCAGCACCCAGACTAGCGGCCACACCACCTACAATGAGCAGTTCTTC
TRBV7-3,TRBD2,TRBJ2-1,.,CASSSTSGGANEQFF,TGTGCCAGCAGCTCGACTAGCGGGGGGGCCAATGAGCAGTTCTTC
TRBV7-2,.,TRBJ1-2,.,CASSLGAGRYGYTF,TGTGCCAGCAGCTTAGGGGCAGGGCGGTATGGCTACACCTTC
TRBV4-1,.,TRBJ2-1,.,CASSRIGLGANEQFF,TGCGCCAGCAGCCGCATTGGATTGGGGGCCAATGAGCAGTTCTTC
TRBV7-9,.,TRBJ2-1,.,CASIRWGDEQFF,TGTGCCAGCATCCGATGGGGGGATGAGCAGTTCTTC
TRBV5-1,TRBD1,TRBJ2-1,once,CASSLRDRGTNEQFF,TGCGCCAGCAGCCTACGCGACAGGGGGACCAATGAGCAGTTCTTC
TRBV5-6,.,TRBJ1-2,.,CASSGGLGGYTF,TGTGCCAGCAGCGGGGGCCTCGGAGGCTACACCTTC
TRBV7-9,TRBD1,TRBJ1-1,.,CASSRTGNTEAFF,TGTGCCAGCAGCCGGACAGGGAACACTGAAGCTTTCTTT
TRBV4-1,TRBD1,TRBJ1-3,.,CASSHTGAGSGNTIYF,TGCGCCAGCAGCCACACAGGGGCAGGGTCTGGAAACACCATATATTTT
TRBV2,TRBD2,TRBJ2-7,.,CASSRPTSGRNAYEQYF,TGTGCCAGCAGTCGACCGACTAGCGGGAGGAACGCCTACGAGCAGTACTTC
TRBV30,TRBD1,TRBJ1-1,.,CACHQGVTEAFF,TGTGCCTGTCACCAGGGGGTCACTGAAGCTTTCTTT
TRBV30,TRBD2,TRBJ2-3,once,CAWSLGLAGMDTQYF,TGTGCCTGGAGTCTGGGACTAGCGGGAATGGATACGCAGTATTTT
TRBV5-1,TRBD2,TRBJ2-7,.,CASSLVLAASYEQYF,TGCGCCAGCAGCTTGGTACTAGCGGCCTCCTACGAGCAGTACTTC
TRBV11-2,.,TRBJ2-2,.,CASSLPGHGELFF,TGTGCCAGCAGCTTGCCAGGGCACGGGGAGCTGTTTTTT
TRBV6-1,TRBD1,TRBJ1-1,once,CASSDGTANTEAFF,TGTGCCAGCAGTGACGGGACAGCGAACACTGAAGCTTTCTTT
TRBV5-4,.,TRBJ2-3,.,CASSLVLADTQYF,TGTGCCAGCAGCTTGGTACTAGCAGATACGCAGTATTTT
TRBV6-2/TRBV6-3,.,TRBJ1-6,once,CASSELRNSPLHF,TGTGCCAGCAGCGAACTAAGAAATTCACCCCTCCACTTT
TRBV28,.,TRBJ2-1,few,CASSFQPSPGQQFF,TGTGCCAGCAGTTTCCAACCTAGCCCTGGACAGCAGTTCTTC
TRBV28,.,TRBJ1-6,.,CASSKSWPLHF,TGTGCCAGCAGTAAGAGTTGGCCCCTCCACTTT
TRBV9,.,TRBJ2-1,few,CASSVGLAEQFF,TGTGCCAGCAGCGTAGGCCTAGCGGAGCAGTTCTTC
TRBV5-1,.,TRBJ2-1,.,CASSLAPKPGATRDEQFF,TGCGCCAGCAGCTTGGCCCCCAAGCCTGGAGCGACTAGGGATGAGCAGTTCTTC
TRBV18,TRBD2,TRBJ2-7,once,CASSHGTAGGLAALEQYF,TGTGCCAGCTCCCACGGGACAGCCGGGGGACTAGCGGCTCTCGAGCAGTACTTC
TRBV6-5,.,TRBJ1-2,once,CASSEGRDYGYTF,TGTGCCAGCAGCGAGGGTAGGGACTATGGCTACACCTTC
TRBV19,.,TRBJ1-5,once,CASTQGTQGYGQPQHF,TGTGCCAGCACTCAGGGGACCCAAGGATATGGCCAGCCCCAGCATTTT
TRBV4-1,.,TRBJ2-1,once,CASNPRGPLTYNEQFF,TGCGCCAGCAACCCCAGGGGTCCCCTAACTTACAATGAGCAGTTCTTC
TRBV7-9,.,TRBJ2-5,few,CASSRGGREETQYF,TGTGCCAGCAGCCGGGGAGGCAGGGAAGAGACCCAGTACTTC
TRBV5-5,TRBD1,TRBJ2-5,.,CASSQTTGGAETQYF,TGTGCCAGCAGTCAAACGACAGGGGGTGCAGAGACCCAGTACTTC
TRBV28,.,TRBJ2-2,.,CASSLSNTGELFF,TGTGCCAGCAGTTTAAGCAACACCGGGGAGCTGTTTTTT
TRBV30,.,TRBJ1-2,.,CAWSVQGILNYGYTF,TGTGCCTGGAGTGTACAGGGTATACTTAACTATGGCTACACCTTC
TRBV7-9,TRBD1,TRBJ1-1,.,CASSLGTGYTEAFF,TGTGCCAGCAGCTTAGGGACAGGGTACACTGAAGCTTTCTTT
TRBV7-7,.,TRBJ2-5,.,CASSLGRQETQYF,TGTGCTAGCAGCTTGGGCAGACAAGAGACCCAGTACTTC
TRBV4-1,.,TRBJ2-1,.,CASSQYEEQFF,TGCGCCAGCAGCCAATATGAGGAGCAGTTCTTC
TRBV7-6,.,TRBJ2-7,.,CASSLRVRGSGSHEQYF,TGTGCCAGCAGCTTACGGGTTAGAGGCAGTGGGTCCCACGAGCAGTACTTC
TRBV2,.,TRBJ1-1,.,CASSEFPLEAFF,TGTGCCAGCAGTGAATTTCCCCTCGAAGCTTTCTTT
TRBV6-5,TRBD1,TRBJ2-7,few,CASSYRQGSEQYF,TGTGCCAGCAGTTACAGACAGGGAAGCGAGCAGTACTTC
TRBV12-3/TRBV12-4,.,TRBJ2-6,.,CATTGIGANVLTF,TGTGCCACCACAGGGATCGGGGCCAACGTCCTGACTTTC
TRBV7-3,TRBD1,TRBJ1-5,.,CASSHGQGNQPQHF,TGTGCCAGCAGTCATGGACAGGGTAATCAGCCCCAGCATTTT
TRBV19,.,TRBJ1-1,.,CASSKGRVNTEAFF,TGTGCCAGTAGTAAGGGCAGGGTGAACACTGAAGCTTTCTTT
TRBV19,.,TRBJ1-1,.,CASIMAGLNTEAFF,TGTGCCAGTATTATGGCGGGGTTGAACACTGAAGCTTTCTTT
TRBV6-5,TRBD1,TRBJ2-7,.,CASVRDRGYEQYF,TGTGCCAGCGTCCGGGACAGGGGCTACGAGCAGTACTTC
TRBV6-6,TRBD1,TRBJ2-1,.,CASTLRGQGANNEQFF,TGTGCCAGCACCCTCAGGGGACAGGGGGCTAACAATGAGCAGTTCTTC
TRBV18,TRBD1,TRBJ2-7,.,CASSGQGNEQYF,TGTGCCAGCTCGGGACAGGGGAACGAGCAGTACTTC
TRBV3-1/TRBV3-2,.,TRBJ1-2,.,CASSQELGRHGYTF,TGTGCCAGCAGCCAAGAATTAGGCAGGCATGGCTACACCTTC